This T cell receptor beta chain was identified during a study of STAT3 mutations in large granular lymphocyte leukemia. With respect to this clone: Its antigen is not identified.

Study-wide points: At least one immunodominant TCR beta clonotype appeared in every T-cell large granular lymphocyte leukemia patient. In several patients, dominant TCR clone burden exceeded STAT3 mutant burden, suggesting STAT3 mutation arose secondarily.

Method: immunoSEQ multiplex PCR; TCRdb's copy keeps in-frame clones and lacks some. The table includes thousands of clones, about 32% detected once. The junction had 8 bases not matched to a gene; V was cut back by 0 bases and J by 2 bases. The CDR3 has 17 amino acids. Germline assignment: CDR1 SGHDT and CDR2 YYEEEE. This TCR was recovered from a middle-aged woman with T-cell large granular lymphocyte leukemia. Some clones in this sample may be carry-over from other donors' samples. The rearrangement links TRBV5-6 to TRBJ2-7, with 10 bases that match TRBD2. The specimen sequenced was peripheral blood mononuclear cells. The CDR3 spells CASSLVHRLAGAYEQYF. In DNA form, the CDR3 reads TGTGCCAGCAGCTTGGTCCATCGTCTAGCGGGAGCCTACGAGCAGTACTTC.